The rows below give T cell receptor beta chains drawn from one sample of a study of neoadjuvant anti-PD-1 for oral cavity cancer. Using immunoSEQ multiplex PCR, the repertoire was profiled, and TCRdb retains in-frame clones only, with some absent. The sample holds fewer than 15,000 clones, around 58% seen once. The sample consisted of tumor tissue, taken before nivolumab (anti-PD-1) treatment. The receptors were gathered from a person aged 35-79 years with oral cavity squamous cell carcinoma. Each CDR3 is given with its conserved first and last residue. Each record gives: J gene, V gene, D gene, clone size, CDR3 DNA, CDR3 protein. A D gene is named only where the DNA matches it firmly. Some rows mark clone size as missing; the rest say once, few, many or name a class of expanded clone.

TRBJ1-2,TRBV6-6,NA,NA,TGTGCCAGCAGAACTTCAGGGGAAGGCTACACCTTC,CASRTSGEGYTF
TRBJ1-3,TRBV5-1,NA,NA,TGCGCCAGCAAGGTCTCCATGACAGATTCTGGAAACACCATATATTTT,CASKVSMTDSGNTIYF
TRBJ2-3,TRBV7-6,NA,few,TGTGCCAGCAGCTTAGGGAGTGGGGGTGGTGATACGCAGTATTTT,CASSLGSGGGDTQYF
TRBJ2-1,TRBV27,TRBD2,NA,TGTGCCAGCAGTTTATTCCCAACTAGCGGGAGTTTATACAATGAGCAGTTCTTC,CASSLFPTSGSLYNEQFF
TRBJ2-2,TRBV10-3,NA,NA,TGTGCCATCAGTGGGTACGGTGCCGGGGAGCTGTTTTTT,CAISGYGAGELFF
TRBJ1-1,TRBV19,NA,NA,TGTGCCACTAAGGGGGGATTCACTGAAGCTTTCTTT,CATKGGFTEAFF
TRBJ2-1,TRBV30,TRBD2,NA,TGTGCCTGGAGTGAAGCGGGAGGGTCCGAGCAGTTCTTC,CAWSEAGGSEQFF
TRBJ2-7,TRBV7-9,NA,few,TGTGCCAGCAGCAGAAGGGACTGGACGTACGAGCAGTACTTC,CASSRRDWTYEQYF
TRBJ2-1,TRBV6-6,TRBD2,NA,TGTGCCAGCAGTTTACTAGCGGGAGGGACCTACAATGAGCAGTTCTTC,CASSLLAGGTYNEQFF
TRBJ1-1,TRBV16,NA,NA,TGTGCCAGCACCTACCCGGGGATGACTGAAGCTTTCTTT,CASTYPGMTEAFF
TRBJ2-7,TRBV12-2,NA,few,TGTGCAAGTCGCTTACTGGGCCCAGAAGCCTACTCCTACGAGCAGTACTTC,CASRLLGPEAYSYEQYF
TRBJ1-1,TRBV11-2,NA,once,TGTGCCAGCAGCTTAAACTCAGGGACCGGGGGAGGCACTGAAGCTTTCTTT,CASSLNSGTGGGTEAFF
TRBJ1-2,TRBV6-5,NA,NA,TGTGCCAGCAGTTATTCAAGGGAAGGGGGCTACACCTTC,CASSYSREGGYTF
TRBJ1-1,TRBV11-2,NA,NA,TGTGCCAGCAGCTTAGTTCAACGGAACACTGAAGCTTTCTTT,CASSLVQRNTEAFF
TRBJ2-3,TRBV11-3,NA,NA,TGTGCCAGCTCTGTCCGCAACACAGATACGCAGTATTTT,CASSVRNTDTQYF
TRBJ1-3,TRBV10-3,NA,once,TGTGCCATCAGTGAGTTGGACTCTGGAAACACCATATATTTT,CAISELDSGNTIYF
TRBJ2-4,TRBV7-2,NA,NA,TGTGCCAGCAGCTCCTCCAGCACAGCCAAAAACATTCAGTACTTC,CASSSSSTAKNIQYF
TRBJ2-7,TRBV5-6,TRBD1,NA,TGTGCCAGCAGCTTTCTGGCAGGGGGTCCCTACGAGCAGTACTTC,CASSFLAGGPYEQYF
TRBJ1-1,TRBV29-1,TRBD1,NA,TGCAGCGTTAAGACAGGGGGCGACACTGAAGCTTTCTTT,CSVKTGGDTEAFF
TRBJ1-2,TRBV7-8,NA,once,TGTGCCAGCAGCTTAGGTTCGGCAGCCTATGGCTACACCTTC,CASSLGSAAYGYTF
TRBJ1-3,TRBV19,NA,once,TGTGCCAGTAGTATGGTGGCAGCCTCTGGAAACACCATATATTTT,CASSMVAASGNTIYF
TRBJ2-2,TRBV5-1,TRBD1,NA,TGCGCCAGCACCTACAGGGGAGATAGCACCGGGGAGCTGTTTTTT,CASTYRGDSTGELFF
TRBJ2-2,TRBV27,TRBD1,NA,TGTGCCAGCAGCTCGGGACAGCTTAACACCGGGGAGCTGTTTTTT,CASSSGQLNTGELFF
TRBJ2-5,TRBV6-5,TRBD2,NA,TGTGCCAGCAGTTCTATACGTAGCGGGGCACAAGAGACCCAGTACTTC,CASSSIRSGAQETQYF
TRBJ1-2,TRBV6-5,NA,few,TGTGCCAGCAGAACGACAGCCTCCTATGGCTACACCTTC,CASRTTASYGYTF
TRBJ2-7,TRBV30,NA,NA,TGTGCCTGGAGCCTGGCAGCCTACGAGCAGTACTTC,CAWSLAAYEQYF
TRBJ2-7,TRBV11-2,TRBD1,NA,TGTGCCAGCAGCTTAACTGACAGGGACTACGAGCAGTACTTC,CASSLTDRDYEQYF
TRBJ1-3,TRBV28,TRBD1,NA,TGTGCCAGCAGGGGACAGGGAAGTGGAAACACCATATATTTT,CASRGQGSGNTIYF
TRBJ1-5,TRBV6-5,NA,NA,TGTGCCAGCACTCCCCGCGGGAATAGCAATCAGCCCCAGCATTTT,CASTPRGNSNQPQHF
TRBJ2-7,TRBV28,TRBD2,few,TGTGCCAGCAGTAATCTCTGGGCGGGAGAGGGCGAGCAGTACTTC,CASSNLWAGEGEQYF
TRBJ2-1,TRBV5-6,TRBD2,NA,TGTGCCAGCAGCAGGACTAGCGGGAGCTCGGTTAATGAGCAGTTCTTC,CASSRTSGSSVNEQFF
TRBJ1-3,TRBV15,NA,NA,TGTGCCATCCAGGGTTTCCCTGGAAACACCATATATTTT,CAIQGFPGNTIYF
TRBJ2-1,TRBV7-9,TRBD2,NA,TGTGCCAGCAGCCCCTTCCCCCCTAGCGGGAGGCGCTACAATGAGCAGTTCTTC,CASSPFPPSGRRYNEQFF
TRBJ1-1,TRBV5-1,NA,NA,TGCGCCAGCAGCTTGGGGACGGCGAACACTGAAGCTTTCTTT,CASSLGTANTEAFF
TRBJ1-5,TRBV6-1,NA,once,TGTGCCAGCCTTTTAAATAGCAATCAGCCCCAGCATTTT,CASLLNSNQPQHF
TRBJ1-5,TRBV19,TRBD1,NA,TGTGCCAGTAGTTCGTCAGGGGGCGCCGGCAATCAGCCCCAGCATTTT,CASSSSGGAGNQPQHF
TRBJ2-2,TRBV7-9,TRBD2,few,TGTGCCGGGCGGGGGTCTAACACCTCCGGGAGCACCGGGGAGCTGTTTTTT,CAGRGSNTSGSTGELFF
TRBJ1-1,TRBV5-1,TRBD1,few,TGCGCCAGCAGCCCGGGGACAGGCGCGAGGACTGAAGCTTTCTTT,CASSPGTGARTEAFF
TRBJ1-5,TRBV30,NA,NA,TGTGCCTGGAGTGGTCGGACAGGCAATCAGCCCCAGCATTTT,CAWSGRTGNQPQHF
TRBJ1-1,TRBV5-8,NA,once,TGTGCCAGCAGCTCGCCTCTCACTGAAGCTTTCTTT,CASSSPLTEAFF
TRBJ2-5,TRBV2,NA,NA,TGTGCCAGCAGTGAAGTAGCAGGGCCGTACTTC,CASSEVAGPYF
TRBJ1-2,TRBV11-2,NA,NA,TGTGCCAGCGTCGGACAGAACTATGGCTACACCTTC,CASVGQNYGYTF
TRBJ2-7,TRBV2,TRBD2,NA,TGTGCCAGCACTATACTGACTAGCGGCCCTATGGGGGAGCAGTACTTC,CASTILTSGPMGEQYF
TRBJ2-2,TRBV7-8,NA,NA,TGTGCCAGCAGCTTGGGTGATTCGAACACCGGGGAGCTGTTTTTT,CASSLGDSNTGELFF
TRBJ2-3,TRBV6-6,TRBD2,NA,TGTGCCAGCAGTGGGCGGGGGGAGCCAGATACGCAGTATTTT,CASSGRGEPDTQYF
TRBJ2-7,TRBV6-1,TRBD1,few,TGTGCCAGCAGTGAAGTATACGACAGGGGGACCTACGAGCAGTACTTC,CASSEVYDRGTYEQYF
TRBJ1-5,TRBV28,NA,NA,TGTGCCAGCAGTTTAATAGCGGGTGGTCAGCCCCAGCATTTT,CASSLIAGGQPQHF
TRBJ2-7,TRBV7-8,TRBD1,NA,TGTGCCAGCAGCTTAGGTGTGACAGGGGTCAACGAGCAGTACTTC,CASSLGVTGVNEQYF
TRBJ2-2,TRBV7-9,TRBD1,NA,TGTGCCAGCAGCTCCGGACAGGGGGCTGTCGGGGACACCGGGGAGCTGTTTTTT,CASSSGQGAVGDTGELFF
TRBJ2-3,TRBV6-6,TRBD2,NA,TGTGCCAGCAGTGGGACTAGCGGGAGAGGGTTTTTT,CASSGTSGRGFF
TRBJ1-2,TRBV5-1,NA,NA,TGCGCCAGCAGCCTCGAGAATCAGGATGGCTACACCTTC,CASSLENQDGYTF
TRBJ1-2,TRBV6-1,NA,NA,TGTGCCAGCAGTGTTCGGGGGAATGGCTATGGCTACACCTTC,CASSVRGNGYGYTF